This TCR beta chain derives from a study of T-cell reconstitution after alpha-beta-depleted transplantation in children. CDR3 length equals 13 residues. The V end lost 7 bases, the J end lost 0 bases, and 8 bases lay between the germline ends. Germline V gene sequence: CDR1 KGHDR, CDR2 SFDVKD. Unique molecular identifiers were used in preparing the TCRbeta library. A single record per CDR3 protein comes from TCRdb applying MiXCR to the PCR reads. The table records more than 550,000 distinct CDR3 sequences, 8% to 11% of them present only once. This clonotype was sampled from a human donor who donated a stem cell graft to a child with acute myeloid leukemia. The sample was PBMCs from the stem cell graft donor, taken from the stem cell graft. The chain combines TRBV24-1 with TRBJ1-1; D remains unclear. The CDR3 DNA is TGTGCCACCAGAAAAGATATGAACACTGAAGCTTTCTTT. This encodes CATRKDMNTEAFF.